This is a list of T cell receptor beta chains from one sample in a study of shared clonotypes between healthy human individuals. Sequencing used immunoSEQ multiplex PCR; TCRdb keeps in-frame clones, though not all of them. This sample has about 2.1 million clones, with about 93% found just once. Sequences were obtained from naive CD8+ T cells from PBMCs. These receptors were obtained from a man younger than 35 in good health. Some clones in this sample may be carry-over from other donors' samples. Each CDR3 is given with its conserved first and last residue. D genes are given only for firm matches. Size values are once, few and many counts, or a class for expanded clones, and some rows have none.

V: TRBV28
size: NA
D: TRBD1
CDR3: CASRGGGSNQPQHF

V: TRBV19
size: NA
D: NA
CDR3: CASSMEDKNTEAFF

V: TRBV5-1
size: NA
D: NA
CDR3: CASSWGGMDEQYF

V: TRBV27
size: NA
D: TRBD1
CDR3: CASQRGRTGELFF

V: TRBV27
size: NA
D: NA
CDR3: CASSYDPRGRVYEQYF

V: TRBV9
size: NA
D: NA
CDR3: CASSVPSGTTNTGELFF

V: TRBV28
size: NA
D: NA
CDR3: CASSLGRVHEKLFF

V: TRBV9
size: NA
D: TRBD2
CDR3: CASSPGTSLNNEQFF

V: TRBV5-1
size: NA
D: NA
CDR3: CASSPRSIGGEYNEQFF

V: TRBV11-2
size: once
D: NA
CDR3: CASSSRYWDGETQYF

V: TRBV7-9
size: NA
D: NA
CDR3: CASSAGTGELFF

V: TRBV4-1
size: NA
D: NA
CDR3: CASSQEWNTEAFF

V: TRBV29-1
size: NA
D: NA
CDR3: CSVEGWDDTQYF

V: TRBV27
size: NA
D: NA
CDR3: CASSFVRDLGTYEQYF

V: TRBV28
size: once
D: TRBD1
CDR3: CASRLTGGYEQYF

V: TRBV19
size: NA
D: TRBD1
CDR3: CASSIPDRNYGYTF

V: TRBV30
size: NA
D: NA
CDR3: CASRGVGVNYGYTF

V: TRBV28
size: NA
D: TRBD2
CDR3: CASSLLGVVTSGSPGELFF

V: TRBV19
size: NA
D: NA
CDR3: CASSIKAVGYNEQFF